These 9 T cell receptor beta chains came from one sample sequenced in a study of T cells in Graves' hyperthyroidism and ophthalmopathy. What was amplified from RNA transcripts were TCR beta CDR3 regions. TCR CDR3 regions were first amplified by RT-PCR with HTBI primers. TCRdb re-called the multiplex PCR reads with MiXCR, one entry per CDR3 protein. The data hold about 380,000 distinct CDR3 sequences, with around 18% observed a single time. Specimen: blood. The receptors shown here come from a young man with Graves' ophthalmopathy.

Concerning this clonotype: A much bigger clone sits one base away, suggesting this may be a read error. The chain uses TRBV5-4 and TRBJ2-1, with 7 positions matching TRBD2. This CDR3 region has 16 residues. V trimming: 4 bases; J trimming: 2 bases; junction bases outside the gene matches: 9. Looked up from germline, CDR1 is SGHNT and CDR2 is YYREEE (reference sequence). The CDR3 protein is CASSGASAGAYNEQFF. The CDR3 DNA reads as TGTGCCAGCAGCGGCGCGAGTGCGGGGGCCTACAATGAGCAGTTCTTC.

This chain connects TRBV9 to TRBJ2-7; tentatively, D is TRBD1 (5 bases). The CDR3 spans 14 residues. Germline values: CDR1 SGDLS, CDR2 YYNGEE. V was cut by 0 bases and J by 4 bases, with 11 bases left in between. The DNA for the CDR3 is TGTGCCAGCAGCGTAGAGGGGTCTGGATACGAGCAGTACTTC. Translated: CASSVEGSGYEQYF. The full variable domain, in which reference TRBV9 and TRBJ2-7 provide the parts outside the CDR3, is DSGVTQTPKHLITATGQRVTLRCSPRSGDLSVYWYQQSLDQGLQFLIQYYNGEERAKGNILERFSAQQFPDLHSELNLSSLELGDSALYFCASSVEGSGYEQYFGPGTRLTVT.

In DNA, the CDR3 is TGTGCCAGCAGTGCTGGGGCTCGGGCTTTCTTT. Protein: CASSAGARAFF. The V and J genes are TRBV25-1 and TRBJ1-1, with TRBD1 as a possible D gene (5 bases). CDR1 is MGHDK and CDR2 is SYGVNS in the germline V gene. The V end was cut by 4 bases, the J end by 11 bases, with 11 bases between. The CDR3 runs to 11 residues.

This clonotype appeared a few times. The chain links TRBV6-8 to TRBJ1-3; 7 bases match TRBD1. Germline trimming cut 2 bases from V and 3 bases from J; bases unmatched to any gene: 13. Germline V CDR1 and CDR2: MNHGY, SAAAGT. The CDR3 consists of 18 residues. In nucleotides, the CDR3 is TGTGCCAGCAGTTACCTGCTTGGAGGGGGCTTCGGTGGAAACACCATATATTTT. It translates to CASSYLLGGGFGGNTIYF.

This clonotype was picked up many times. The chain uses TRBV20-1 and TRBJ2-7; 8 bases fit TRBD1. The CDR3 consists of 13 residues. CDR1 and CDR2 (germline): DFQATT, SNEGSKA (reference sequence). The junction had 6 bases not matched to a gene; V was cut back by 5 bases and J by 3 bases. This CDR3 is CSAWDRSFYEQYF. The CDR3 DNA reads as TGCAGTGCTTGGGACAGGAGTTTCTACGAGCAGTACTTC.

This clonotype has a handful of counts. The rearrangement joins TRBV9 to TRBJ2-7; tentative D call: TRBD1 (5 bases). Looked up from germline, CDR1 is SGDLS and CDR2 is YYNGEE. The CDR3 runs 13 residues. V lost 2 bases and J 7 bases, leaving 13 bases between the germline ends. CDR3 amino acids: CASSVGRVGEQYF. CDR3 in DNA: TGTGCCAGCAGCGTCGGCAGGGTGGGAGAGCAGTACTTC.

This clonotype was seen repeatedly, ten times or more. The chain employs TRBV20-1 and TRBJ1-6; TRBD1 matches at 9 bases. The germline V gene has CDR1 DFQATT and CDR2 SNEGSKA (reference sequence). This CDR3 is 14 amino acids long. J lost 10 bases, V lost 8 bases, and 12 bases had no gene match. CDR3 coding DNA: TGCAGTAGCAACGGCGGGACAGGGCACTCACCCCTCCACTTT. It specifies CSSNGGTGHSPLHF.

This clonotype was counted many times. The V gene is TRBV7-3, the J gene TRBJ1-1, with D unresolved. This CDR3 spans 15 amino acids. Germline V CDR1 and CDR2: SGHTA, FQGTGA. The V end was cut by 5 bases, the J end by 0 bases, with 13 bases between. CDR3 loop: CASSLRGDMNTEAFF. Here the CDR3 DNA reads TGTGCCAGCAGCCTACGCGGAGACATGAACACTGAAGCTTTCTTT.

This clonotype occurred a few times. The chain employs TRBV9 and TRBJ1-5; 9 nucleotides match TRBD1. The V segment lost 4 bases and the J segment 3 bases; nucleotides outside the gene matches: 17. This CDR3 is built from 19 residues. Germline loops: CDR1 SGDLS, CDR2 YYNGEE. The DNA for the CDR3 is TGTGCCAGCAGCCCGAGGACAGGGGTTGCCACTCCCCACAATCAGCCCCAGCATTTT. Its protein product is CASSPRTGVATPHNQPQHF.